This TCR beta chain was retrieved from a study of regulatory T cells in long-lasting Graves disease (dated by TCRdb to the early 2020s). Study-level background: To count as having persistent Graves' disease, a patient had to have received antithyroid drug treatment for over 5 years with TSH receptor autoantibodies remaining persistently positive. On average, persistent Graves' disease patients in the clinical cohort had been on antithyroid drugs for about 9.3 years. Patients with persistent Graves' disease were compared with patients with newly diagnosed Graves' disease using TCR sequencing and RNA sequencing of peripheral blood. The study took place in China and was registered as a clinical trial. A total of around 33 samples were covered by TCR sequencing, comprising approximately 13 persistent and around 20 newly diagnosed Graves' disease patients.

Inclusive of the bounding cysteine and phenylalanine, the CDR3 is 15 residues long. The kept DNA is CDR3 alone, 45 bases in frame from the first base. Trimming removed 4 bases from V and 1 base from J; the gene matches leave 2 bases unexplained. As encoded in the germline V gene, CDR1 is SGHAT while CDR2 is FQNNGV. Preparation of the library involved multiplex PCR. TCRdb names Illumina HiSeq 4000 as the instrument used. iRepertoire HTBI primers and Arm-PCR amplification of CDR3 regions were used to construct TCR beta libraries. Gel purification was performed on PCR products prior to sequencing. The study's own analysis went as follows. A total of 62 TRBV and some 13 TRBJ segments were identified across samples and were used for gene usage analysis of CDR3 amino acid clonotypes. COPE and FqMerger were used to merge filtered high-quality paired reads into contigs. Contigs were aligned with BLAST to IMGT TRBV, TRBD and TRBJ reference genes, and CDR3 was defined per IMGT. Any clonotype with a frequency above 0.1% was classified as a highly expanded clone. Repertoire diversity was measured by Shannon entropy, and V-J evenness by the Gini coefficient. A clonotype was considered public if more than one individual shared it. The raw public data were reprocessed by TCRdb itself: fastp quality trimming at Q25, MiXCR clonotype calling, in-frame beta chains only. Every distinct CDR3 protein forms one entry, paired with its most common genes and DNA. These V and J calls originate from TCRdb's pipeline instead of the authors' own analysis. The sample table lists 500,000 to 800,000 distinct CDR3 sequences, about 30% of them with a count of one. About 42% of the sample is in the top ten clones.

For this clonotype: The antigen this receptor binds is unknown. No much larger clone is present one base from it, and per-base qualities are unavailable.

Summary of the overall study and its limitations: Only peripheral blood was studied, because thyroid tissue, the primary lesion, was inaccessible. The small sample size was acknowledged by the authors as a limitation that may reduce accuracy. Patients with persistent disease shared more public clonotypes (about 2,900) than newly diagnosed patients did (about 970). Persistent disease showed preferential use of TRBV28, TRBJ1-2 and TRBJ2-5, whereas newly diagnosed disease favored TRBV20-1 and TRBJ2-1. Lower TCR Shannon entropy and fewer highly expanded clones were observed in persistent Graves' disease patients than in newly diagnosed patients, which suggested clonal expansion. Sequencing and analysis were limited to the TCR beta chain.

Interpreted using the paper, the time point label stands for: persistent/refractory GD, antithyroid drugs over 5 years with positive TRAb. For both TCR sequencing and RNA sequencing, RNA was extracted from PBMCs in TRIzol. The diagnosis of Graves' disease was made according to American Thyroid Association guidelines. Patients were recruited from an endocrinology department in Xi'an, China. Each patient gave roughly 10 milliliters of peripheral blood, collected in an EDTA anticoagulant tube. PBMCs were isolated by Ficoll Paque Plus density gradient separation without further T cell sorting. RNA quality was checked with an Agilent 2100 Bioanalyzer and agarose gel, and concentration with a NanoDrop 2000.

Sequenced here: peripheral blood mononuclear cells (PBMCs), sampled when the disease was refractory, from a patient treated with antithyroid drugs. This clonotype originated in a female donor with Graves disease. Recombination connected TRBV11-2 to TRBJ1-3; 9 middle bases align to TRBD1. Here the CDR3 is given as CASSWDRASGNTIYF. The bases are TGTGCCAGCAGCTGGGACAGGGCGTCTGGAAACACCATATATTTT.